The T cell receptor beta chain described here comes from a study of blood T cell repertoires in COVID-19. Study at large: Researchers got acute and convalescent COVID-19 samples from the United States, Italy and Spain.

How the authors handled the data: Estimates of nucleated cell counts were drawn from the amplification of reference gene primers. Libraries were prepared by immunoSEQ multiplex PCR; TCRdb keeps only in-frame clonotypes and omits some of them. V and J calls and clone size follow that table, whereas D and trimming were derived from the DNA. The sample shows roughly 250,000 clones, 70% to 90% of them seen only once. Between the trimmed V and J ends, which lost 1 base and 8 bases, there was a span of 5 bases. Germline CDR1 SEHNR, CDR2 FQNEAQ (reference sequence). The length of the CDR3 is 12 residues. Each participant's cohort was designated according to participant-reported clinical history. All recovered Cohort 3 donors got two negative PCRs, got clearance, or saw symptom resolution.

The J gene is TRBJ1-4, the V gene TRBV7-9; D is unclear. The sequenced sample was PBMCs or T cells enriched from blood (not recorded which). The TCR sequence derives from a woman aged 25-40 years who had recovered from COVID-19. The CDR3 region has the DNA TGTGCCAGCAGCTTAGGGCTGGAAAAACTGTTTTTT. Its protein product is CASSLGLEKLFF.